This T cell receptor beta chain originates from a study of CXCR3-negative and CXCR3-positive naive CD8 T cells. CDR1 and CDR2 from the germline V gene are SGHTA and FQGNSA. The CDR3 sequence is 12 residues long. Study results and limitations: Hydrophobicity was higher for TRB CDR3s found in CXCR3-positive naive cells than in CXCR3-negative naive cells. Diversity proved comparably high across both naive subsets and much lower in memory CD8+ cells. Memory, not naive, CXCR3-negative and CXCR3-positive cells differed in TRBV-TRBJ usage.

Notes on this clonotype: Its antigen is as yet unknown.

Carrying UMI labels, the TRB cDNA libraries were prepared through 5' RACE. TCRdb reprocessed the 5' RACE reads and keeps a single row for each CDR3 protein, giving no DNA. Its table records just over 60,000 distinct CDR3 sequences. The specimen was naive CXCR3- CD8+ T cells from blood. Subset indicated: CD45RO-CCR7+CD27+CD95- naive CD8+ T cells lacking CXCR3 (TNR3-). V is TRBV7-2 and J is TRBJ2-7. The receptor comes from a human donor in good health. Some clones in this sample may be carry-over from other donors' samples. This chain's CDR3 is CASSLVFYEQYF.